A selection of T cell receptor beta chains follows, all from one sample in a study of cytomegalovirus exposure and HLA in healthy donors. TCRdb's copy holds only in-frame clones and misses some; the assay was immunoSEQ multiplex PCR. The sample table sets out 150,000 to 200,000 clones. Specimen: PBMCs. The origin of the receptors is a man aged 25 to 45 in good health and CMV-seronegative. Both conserved end residues are part of each CDR3. A D gene is named only where the DNA matches it firmly.

cdr3_length	d_call	v_call	j_call	cdr3_aa	cdr3_nt
16	TRBD2	TRBV19	TRBJ2-1	CASSYPGTSGYNEQFF	TGTGCCAGTAGTTATCCCGGGACTAGCGGATACAATGAGCAGTTCTTC
15	.	TRBV7-8	TRBJ2-1	CASSPRQVLYNEQFF	TGTGCCAGCAGCCCCCGACAGGTCCTCTACAATGAGCAGTTCTTC
13	.	TRBV6-5	TRBJ2-5	CASSLSVQETQYF	TGTGCCAGCAGTCTTAGCGTTCAAGAGACCCAGTACTTC
13	.	TRBV15	TRBJ2-3	CATSSTPPSTQYF	TGTGCCACCAGCTCAACTCCCCCCTCTACGCAGTATTTT
15	TRBD2	TRBV7-9	TRBJ2-1	CASNARTSRGNEQFF	TGTGCCAGCAACGCTAGGACTAGCAGAGGCAATGAGCAGTTCTTC
15	.	TRBV5-1	TRBJ1-6	CASSSQSIPNSPLHF	TGCGCCAGCAGCTCGCAGTCGATTCCTAATTCACCCCTCCACTTT
15	TRBD1	TRBV18	TRBJ2-2	CASSPGTGRTGELFF	TGTGCCAGCTCACCTGGGACAGGGCGAACCGGGGAGCTGTTTTTT
15	.	TRBV5-1	TRBJ2-2	CASSLGASNTGELFF	TGCGCCAGCAGCTTAGGGGCCTCGAACACCGGGGAGCTGTTTTTT
14	TRBD2	TRBV5-1	TRBJ2-3	CASSLTAGEDTQYF	TGCGCCAGCAGCTTAACAGCGGGAGAAGATACGCAGTATTTT
13	.	TRBV6-5	TRBJ1-1	CASSYSRQNEAFF	TGTGCCAGCAGTTACTCGAGACAGAATGAAGCTTTCTTT
14	TRBD2	TRBV10-3	TRBJ2-7	CAISDLAGTYEQYF	TGTGCCATCAGTGACCTAGCGGGTACCTACGAGCAGTACTTC
12	.	TRBV2	TRBJ2-7	CASSEETREQYF	TGTGCCAGCAGTGAAGAGACACGCGAGCAGTACTTC
13	.	TRBV10-2	TRBJ2-7	CASSGQGIDEQYF	TGCGCCAGCAGTGGCCAGGGAATCGACGAGCAGTACTTC
16	TRBD2	TRBV27	TRBJ2-1	CASSLHGTSGSREEFF	TGTGCCAGCAGTTTACATGGGACTAGCGGGAGCCGCGAGGAGTTCTTC
16	TRBD2	TRBV9	TRBJ2-1	CASSGEGREGNNEQFF	TGTGCCAGCAGCGGAGAGGGGCGGGAGGGAAACAATGAGCAGTTCTTC
15	.	TRBV6-1	TRBJ2-2	CASSRQPSNTGELFF	TGTGCCAGCAGTAGACAGCCTTCGAACACCGGGGAGCTGTTTTTT
12	.	TRBV27	TRBJ2-1	CASSLPNNEQFF	TGTGCCAGCAGTTTACCCAACAATGAGCAGTTCTTC
16	TRBD1	TRBV7-9	TRBJ1-2	CASSLAPGQGDEGYTF	TGTGCCAGCAGCTTAGCACCGGGACAGGGTGACGAAGGCTACACCTTC
13	.	TRBV12-5	TRBJ1-5	CASGLARDQPQHF	TGTGCTAGTGGTTTGGCCCGGGATCAGCCCCAGCATTTT
17	TRBD2	TRBV7-9	TRBJ2-7	CASSSRISGSLLYEQYF	TGTGCCAGCAGCTCACGGATTAGCGGGAGCCTCCTCTACGAGCAGTACTTC
15	TRBD1	TRBV27	TRBJ2-7	CASTSRTGEEYGQYF	TGTGCCAGCACTTCGAGGACAGGAGAAGAGTACGGGCAGTACTTC
16	.	TRBV4-3	TRBJ1-5	CASSQDGGLGNQPQHF	TGCGCCAGCAGCCAAGACGGGGGTTTGGGTAATCAGCCCCAGCATTTT
16	.	TRBV4-2	TRBJ2-1	CASSQVGLSSYNEQFF	TGTGCCAGCAGCCAAGTTGGACTCAGCTCCTACAATGAGCAGTTCTTC
13	.	TRBV7-2	TRBJ2-1	CASNQPGDNEQFF	TGTGCCAGCAACCAACCAGGGGATAATGAGCAGTTCTTC
14	.	TRBV13	TRBJ1-3	CASSPGAIGNTIYF	TGTGCCAGCAGCCCTGGGGCAATTGGAAACACCATATATTTT
13	TRBD1	TRBV2	TRBJ1-1	CASKRTGKTEAFF	TGTGCCAGCAAGAGGACAGGGAAAACTGAAGCTTTCTTT
16	TRBD2	TRBV9	TRBJ2-2	CASSVRGRNGTGELFF	TGTGCCAGCAGCGTCCGCGGGAGAAATGGCACCGGGGAGCTGTTTTTT
15	TRBD1	TRBV4-1	TRBJ1-2	CASSQDRGQHYGYTF	TGCGCCAGCAGCCAAGATCGGGGACAGCACTATGGCTACACCTTC
14	TRBD1	TRBV2	TRBJ2-7	CASRFGTATYEQYF	TGTGCCAGCAGATTCGGGACAGCGACCTACGAGCAGTACTTC
17	TRBD2	TRBV28	TRBJ2-3	CASSRKLAVFPTDTQYF	TGTGCCAGCAGCCGGAAACTAGCGGTGTTTCCCACAGATACGCAGTATTTT
13	.	TRBV10-2	TRBJ2-2	CASSEGNTGELFF	TGCGCCAGCAGTGAGGGCAACACCGGGGAGCTGTTTTTT
16	.	TRBV4-1	TRBJ1-1	CASSQDYRGGFPEAFF	TGCGCCAGCAGCCAAGATTATAGAGGAGGATTCCCTGAAGCTTTCTTT
15	.	TRBV15	TRBJ2-5	CATSRVAKSQETQYF	TGTGCCACCAGCAGAGTAGCGAAGTCACAAGAGACCCAGTACTTC
14	.	TRBV7-9	TRBJ2-7	CASSYRESSYEQYF	TGTGCCAGCAGCTACAGGGAGAGCTCCTACGAGCAGTACTTC
14	.	TRBV19	TRBJ1-5	CASRGSTFNQPQHF	TGTGCCAGTAGGGGCAGTACTTTCAATCAGCCCCAGCATTTT
16	TRBD2	TRBV4-1	TRBJ2-1	CASSPGVAGGLNEQFF	TGCGCCAGCAGTCCGGGGGTAGCGGGAGGGCTGAATGAGCAGTTCTTC
13	.	TRBV10-3	TRBJ1-1	CAISELQNTEAFF	TGTGCCATCAGTGAACTACAGAACACTGAAGCTTTCTTT